This passage covers 3 T cell receptor beta chains from one sample sequenced in a study of T cell responses to AZD1222 COVID-19 vaccine. Repertoires were generated with immunoSEQ multiplex PCR, while TCRdb's copy carries only in-frame clones and drops some. The repertoire includes 90,000 to 150,000 clones, around 87% of them detected once, and around 2.5% sits in the top ten. The input for sequencing was peripheral blood, taken 28 days after the second AZD1222 dose. The receptors originated from an adult who received the AZD1222 COVID-19 vaccine.

This chain connects TRBV6-5 to TRBJ1-3; D remains ambiguous. V lost 0 bases and J 4 bases, leaving 13 bases between the germline ends. CDR1 and CDR2 (germline): MNHEY, SVGAGI. The CDR3 runs to 16 residues. The CDR3 loop is CASSYSIWTGGNTIYF. In DNA form, the CDR3 reads TGTGCCAGCAGTTACTCGATCTGGACGGGGGGAAACACCATATATTTT.

This clone was observed a few times. The V call is TRBV3-1 (or the pseudogene TRBV3-2), the J call TRBJ2-3; D might be TRBD2 (5 bases). The CDR3 covers 12 residues. Germline CDR1 reads LGHDT; CDR2 reads YNNKEL (reference sequence). V was clipped by 1 base and J by 14 bases, with 13 bases between them. CDR3 sequence (DNA): TGTGCCAGCAGCCAAGGTTCTAGCTTAGGGTATTTT. This codes for CASSQGSSLGYF.

The V gene is TRBV6-5, the J gene TRBJ1-5, with 8 nucleotides matching TRBD1. Per the germline V gene, CDR1 is MNHEY and CDR2 is SVGAGI. There are 16 residues in the CDR3. The V gene end was trimmed by 4 bases and the J gene end by 2 bases; junction bases not matched to a gene: 7. CDR3 protein: CASSSRGRGGNQPQHF. DNA for the CDR3: TGTGCCAGCAGTTCCAGGGGGCGTGGGGGCAATCAGCCCCAGCATTTT.